This T cell receptor beta chain originates from a study of human T cells and chemical hapten exposure. Time point denoted: healthy volunteer bleed at 2 weeks. Whole blood that had not been fractionated was the source of extracted total RNA. Individual cDNA molecules received unique molecular identifiers in the library. TCRdb re-analysed the RACE reads in MiXCR, keeping a single row per CDR3 protein. The data show around 130,000 distinct CDR3 sequences, approximately 9.5% seen once. The CDR3 has 13 residues. The germline CDR1 and CDR2 sequences are SGHTA and FQGNSA. Deletions cut 4 bases from V and 4 bases from J, with 10 bases between.

The chain uses TRBV7-2 and TRBJ2-5, with D possibly matching TRBD2 (6 bases). Input material: whole blood. The sequence was collected from a male donor in good health. Some clones in this sample may be carry-over from other donors' samples. The CDR3, as DNA: TGTGCCAGCAGCTCGGGAGTGCGAGAGACCCAGTACTTC. Translating gives CASSSGVRETQYF.